This T cell receptor beta chain was identified in a study of T cell responses to AZD1222 COVID-19 vaccine. Produced via immunoSEQ multiplex PCR; TCRdb's table is partial and in-frame only. The data contain roughly 150,000 clones, 85% to 95% of them seen just once; the ten biggest clones take up less than 1.6%. Germline assignment: CDR1 MNHNY and CDR2 SVGAGI (reference sequence). V gave up 1 base and J gave up 6 bases; unmatched junction bases: 6. The CDR3 is 16 residues long. The material sequenced was peripheral blood, taken 28 days after the second AZD1222 dose. This chain connects TRBV6-6 to TRBJ1-5; 10 nucleotides match TRBD1. The clonotype was recovered from an adult who received the AZD1222 COVID-19 vaccine. CDR3 nucleotide sequence: TGTGCCAGCAGTTACTTTGGGACAGGGGATTCTCAGCCCCAGCATTTT. Amino acid sequence: CASSYFGTGDSQPQHF.